This T cell receptor beta chain appears in the sequencing data of a study of vaccination and CD4 T cells after COVID-19. Remarks on this clonotype: The target antigen is unknown.

Time point: late sampling 161 to 241 days after vaccination in a few convalescent patients. The sample's treatment: approximately 9-day PBMC culture with coronavirus spike peptide pools or control peptides (ViraFEST assay). CDR1 DFQATT and CDR2 SNEGSKA come from the germline V gene (reference sequence). The CDR3 length is 15 residues. V was trimmed by 0 bases and J by 1 base, leaving 12 bases between them. Sequence data for DNA of cultured CD4+ T cells were generated by the Oncomine TCR Beta short-read assay. TCRdb re-called the PCR reads through MiXCR, storing one row per CDR3 protein. Of around 18,000 distinct CDR3 sequences in the sample, 51% were seen once.

This chain connects TRBV20-1 to TRBJ1-1; no reliable D call. This sample comprised CD4+ T cells from blood, cultured in vitro, obtained about 7 months after SARS-CoV-2 vaccination. This TCR was recovered from a human donor who had recovered from COVID-19. Here the CDR3 reads CSARDNSGANTEAFF. The CDR3 DNA follows: TGCAGTGCTAGAGATAACTCGGGTGCGAACACTGAAGCTTTCTTT.